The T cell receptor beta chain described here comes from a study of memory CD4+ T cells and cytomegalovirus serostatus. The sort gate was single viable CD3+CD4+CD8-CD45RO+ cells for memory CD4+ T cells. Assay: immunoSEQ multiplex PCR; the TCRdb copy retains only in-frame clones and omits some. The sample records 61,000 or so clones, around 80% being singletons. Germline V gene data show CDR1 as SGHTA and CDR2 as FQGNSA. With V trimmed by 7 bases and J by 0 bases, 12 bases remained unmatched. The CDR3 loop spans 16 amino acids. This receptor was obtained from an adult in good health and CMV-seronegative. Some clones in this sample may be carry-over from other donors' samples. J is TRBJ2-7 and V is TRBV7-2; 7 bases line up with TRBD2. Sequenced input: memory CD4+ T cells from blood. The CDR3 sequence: CASTYTGTTNSYEQYF. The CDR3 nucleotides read TGTGCCAGCACCTACACCGGGACTACCAACTCCTACGAGCAGTACTTC.